Included here is one TCR beta chain sequence, with context. The antigen is undetermined. The data were obtained in a study of spatial heterogeneity in lung cancer. Time point noted: sample taken at primary tumor resection. Points from the study as a whole: Tracking of tumor mutation counts was seen in expanded intratumoral alpha and beta TCR counts. Estimates put coverage of tumor T cells 6.5% to 7% for alpha and 11% to 15% for beta chains. Nonsynonymous mutations, ubiquitous and regional, were tracked respectively by counts of ubiquitous and regional expanded TCRs.

Every TCR cDNA molecule bore its own unique molecular identifier. TCRdb fed the 5' RACE reads into MiXCR, producing one record per CDR3 protein. The table lists about 4,000 distinct CDR3 sequences, roughly 36% of them singletons. This CDR3 has 17 amino acids. V dropped 5 bases and J dropped 7; count of bases not matched to a gene: 10. Germline V gene sequence: CDR1 SEHNR, CDR2 FQNEAQ (reference sequence). V usage is TRBV7-9 and J usage is TRBJ2-1; 14 bases are a match to TRBD2. The source is a male donor with early-stage non-small cell lung cancer. The material sequenced was lung tumor tissue, taken at surgery. The CDR3 DNA is TGTGCCAGCAGCCCGAAGAGACTAGCGGGAGGGGGAAATGAGCAGTTCTTC. It specifies CASSPKRLAGGGNEQFF.